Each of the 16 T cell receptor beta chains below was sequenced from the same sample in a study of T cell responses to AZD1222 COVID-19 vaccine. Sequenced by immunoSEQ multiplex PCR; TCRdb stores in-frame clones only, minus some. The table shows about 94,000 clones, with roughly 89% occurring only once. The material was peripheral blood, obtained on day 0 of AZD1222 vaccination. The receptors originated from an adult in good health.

CDR3: CASSQVWESEQYF. The CDR3 DNA is TGCGCCAGCAGCCAAGTATGGGAGTCCGAGCAGTACTTC. The chain couples TRBV4-1 to TRBJ2-7; D perhaps matches TRBD2 (5 bases). CDR1 is MGHRA, CDR2 YSYEKL, per germline. This CDR3 is built from 13 residues. Between the trimmed V and J ends, which lost 1 base and 6 bases, there was a span of 10 bases.

CDR3 bases: TGTGCCAGCAGCTTTGAGGCAGGGCTGTTTGGCTACACCTTC. Its protein product is CASSFEAGLFGYTF. This chain uses TRBV7-9 with TRBJ1-2; tentatively, D is TRBD1 (5 bases). The CDR3 contains 14 residues. The V and J ends lost 3 bases and 7 bases respectively, with 15 bases between them. From germline, CDR1 is SEHNR and CDR2 FQNEAQ (reference sequence).

The CDR3 region has the DNA TGTGCCAGCAGCGCGGGGATTCAGAACACTGAAGCTTTCTTT. This translates into CASSAGIQNTEAFF. V usage is TRBV6-5 and J usage is TRBJ1-1, with no clear D. Trimming pared 6 bases from V and 1 base from J, leaving 12 bases between. CDR3 length: 14 residues. CDR1 is MNHEY, CDR2 SVGAGI, per germline.

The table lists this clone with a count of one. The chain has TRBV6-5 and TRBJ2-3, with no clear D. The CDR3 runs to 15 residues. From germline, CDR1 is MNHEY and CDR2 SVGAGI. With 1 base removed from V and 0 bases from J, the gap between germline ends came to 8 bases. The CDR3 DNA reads TGTGCCAGCAGTTACTTGGCAGATAGCACAGATACGCAGTATTTT. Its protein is CASSYLADSTDTQYF.

The CDR3 DNA sequence: TGTGCCAGCAGTCCTTGGGGGACAGGGGAACTCAATGAGCAGTTCTTC. This encodes CASSPWGTGELNEQFF. The chain uses TRBV13 and TRBJ2-1; 10 bases map to TRBD1. CDR1 is PRHDT, CDR2 FYEKMQ, per germline (reference sequence). The CDR3 spans 16 residues. The trim removed 6 bases at V and 6 bases at J, leaving 11 bases unmatched.

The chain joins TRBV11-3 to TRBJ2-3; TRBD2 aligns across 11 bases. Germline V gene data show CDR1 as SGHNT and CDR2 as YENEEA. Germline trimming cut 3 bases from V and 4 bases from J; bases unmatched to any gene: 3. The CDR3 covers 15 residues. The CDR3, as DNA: TGTGCCAGCAGCTTTCCGGGACTAGCGGCAGATACGCAGTATTTT. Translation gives CASSFPGLAADTQYF.

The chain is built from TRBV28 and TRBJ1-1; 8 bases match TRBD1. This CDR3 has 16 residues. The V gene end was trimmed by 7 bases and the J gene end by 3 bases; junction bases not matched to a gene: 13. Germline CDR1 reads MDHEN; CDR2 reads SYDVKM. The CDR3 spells CASTEGVRGLDTEAFF. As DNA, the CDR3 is TGTGCCAGCACCGAAGGAGTCAGGGGGCTTGACACTGAAGCTTTCTTT.

CDR3 DNA sequence: TGCAGTGCTAGTTTGGCACAGGGGAGGAATGAGCAGTTCTTC. The encoded protein is CSASLAQGRNEQFF. This chain joins TRBV20-1 and TRBJ2-1; D perhaps matches TRBD1 (7 bases). The germline V and J ends were trimmed by 3 bases and 7 bases, with 16 bases remaining between them. CDR3 size: 14 residues. CDR1 DFQATT and CDR2 SNEGSKA come from the germline V gene (reference sequence).

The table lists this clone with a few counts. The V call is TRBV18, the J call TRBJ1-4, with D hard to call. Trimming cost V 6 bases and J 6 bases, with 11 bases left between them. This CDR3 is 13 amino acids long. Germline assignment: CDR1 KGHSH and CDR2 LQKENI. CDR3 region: CASSNGGDEKLFF. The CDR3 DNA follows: TGTGCCAGCTCGAACGGCGGCGATGAAAAACTGTTTTTT.

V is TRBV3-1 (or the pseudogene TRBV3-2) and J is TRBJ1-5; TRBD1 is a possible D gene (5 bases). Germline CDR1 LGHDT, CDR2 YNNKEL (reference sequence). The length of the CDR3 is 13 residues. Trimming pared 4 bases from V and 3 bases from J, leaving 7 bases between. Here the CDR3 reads CASSRQFNQPQHF. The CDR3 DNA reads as TGTGCCAGCAGCCGACAGTTCAATCAGCCCCAGCATTTT.

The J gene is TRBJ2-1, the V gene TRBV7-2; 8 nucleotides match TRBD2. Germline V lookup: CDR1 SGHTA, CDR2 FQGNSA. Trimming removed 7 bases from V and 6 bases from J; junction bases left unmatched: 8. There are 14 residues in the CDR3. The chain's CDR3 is CASTLGGGANEQFF. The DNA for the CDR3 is TGTGCCAGCACCCTCGGGGGGGGCGCCAATGAGCAGTTCTTC.

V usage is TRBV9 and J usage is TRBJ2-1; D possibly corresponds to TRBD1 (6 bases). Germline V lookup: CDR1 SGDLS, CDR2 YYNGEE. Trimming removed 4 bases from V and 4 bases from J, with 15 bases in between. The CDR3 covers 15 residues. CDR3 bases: TGTGCCAGCAGCCTCTTCGACGGACAGTACAATGAGCAGTTCTTC. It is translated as CASSLFDGQYNEQFF.

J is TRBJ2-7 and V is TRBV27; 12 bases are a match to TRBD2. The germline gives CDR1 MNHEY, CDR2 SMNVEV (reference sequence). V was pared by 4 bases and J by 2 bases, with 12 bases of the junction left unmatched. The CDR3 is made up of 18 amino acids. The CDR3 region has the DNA TGTGCCAGCAGTTCCGGACTAGCGGGGTTACCTCCCCCCTACGAGCAGTACTTC. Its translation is CASSSGLAGLPPPYEQYF.

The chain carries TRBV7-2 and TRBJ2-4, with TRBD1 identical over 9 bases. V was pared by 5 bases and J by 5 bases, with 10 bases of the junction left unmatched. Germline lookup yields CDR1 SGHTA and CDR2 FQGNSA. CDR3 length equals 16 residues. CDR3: CASSIYRGRSQNIQYF. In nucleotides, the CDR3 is TGTGCCAGCAGCATTTACAGGGGGCGAAGTCAAAACATTCAGTACTTC.

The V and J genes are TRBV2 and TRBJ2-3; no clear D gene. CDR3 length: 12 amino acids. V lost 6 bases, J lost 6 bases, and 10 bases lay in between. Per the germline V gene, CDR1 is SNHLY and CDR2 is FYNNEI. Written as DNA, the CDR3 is TGTGCCAGCAGCCCTATGGCTGATACGCAGTATTTT. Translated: CASSPMADTQYF.

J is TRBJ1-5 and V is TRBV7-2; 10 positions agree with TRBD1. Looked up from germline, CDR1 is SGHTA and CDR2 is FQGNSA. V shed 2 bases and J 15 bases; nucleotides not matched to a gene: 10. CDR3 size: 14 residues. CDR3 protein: CASSLRDRGARWHF. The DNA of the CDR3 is TGTGCCAGCAGCTTACGGGACAGGGGTGCCCGCTGGCATTTT.